This TCR beta chain was observed in a study of breast tumors, draining lymph nodes, adjacent tissues (dated by TCRdb to the mid-2010s). Context from the whole study: The study compared TCR beta repertoires across tumor, adjacent nontumor tissue and axillary lymph nodes from breast cancer patients. The study was designed to assess the relationships and possible T-cell exchange between tumor, surrounding tissue and draining lymph node repertoires in human breast cancer.

This clonotype occurred many times. The target of this receptor is not known. Base qualities are missing; no much larger clone stands one base away. Trimming accounts for 3 bases at V and 8 bases at J, while the number of junction bases matched to no gene is 7. Via the germline V gene, CDR1 is ENHRY and CDR2 SYGVKD. Taken from cysteine to phenylalanine, the CDR3 has 14 residues. Kept here is only the CDR3 DNA, which spans 42 bases and is read in frame from base 1. Lymph node samples came from the axillary draining lymph nodes of breast cancer patients. Reads for this sample came from an Illumina HiSeq 2000. TCR beta chain libraries were generated through multiplex PCR amplification. High-throughput sequencing was used to analyze the amplified TCR beta chain products. In-frame beta chains were kept once TCRdb had trimmed the public reads at Q25 with fastp and called clones with MiXCR. CDR3 protein duplicates are merged, each entry listing the most common genes and DNA. The sample profile shows about 170,000 distinct CDR3 sequences; 33% of them were found once. About 4.1% of the sample belongs to the ten largest clones.

The investigation overall reported the following: A scenario in which most tumor T cells derive from the lymph node and then expand within tumor tissue was judged to be consistent with the data. The conclusion that tumor T cells originate in lymph nodes was presented as consistent with a hypothesis rather than as directly demonstrated. Tumor T-cell repertoires showed less diversity than lymph node repertoires and more diversity than nontumor tissue repertoires, and tumor T-cell repertoires showed preferential V and J gene usage. Tumor and nontumor tissue repertoires were significantly more similar in luminal-like than in basal-like breast cancer.

Sequencing was done on a sample of axillary lymph node tissue. Rearrangement joined TRBV10-3 to TRBJ2-1; TRBD1 agrees with 7 junctional bases. The TCR originated in a female donor with breast cancer. Some clones in this sample may be carry-over from other donors' samples. The CDR3 loop reads CAISEEQGSHEQFF. The sequenced DNA is TGTGCCATCAGTGAAGAACAGGGGTCCCATGAGCAGTTCTTC.